These 24 T cell receptor beta chains came from one sample sequenced in a study of vaccination and CD4 T cells after COVID-19. Treatment here: approximately nine-day PBMC culture with coronavirus spike peptide pools or control peptides (ViraFEST assay). These receptors are not linked to any known antigen. Cultured CD4+ T-cell DNA underwent Oncomine TCR Beta short-read sequencing. TCRdb used MiXCR to reprocess the PCR reads, holding one entry per CDR3 protein. The sample yields 13,000 to 15,000 distinct CDR3 sequences, about a fifth seen once. The specimen comprised CD4+ T cells from blood, cultured in vitro, sampled before SARS-CoV-2 vaccination. The receptors were sampled from a human donor who received a COVID-19 vaccine.

V is TRBV28 and J is TRBJ1-3, with 7 bases fitting TRBD1. Germline CDR1 MDHEN, CDR2 SYDVKM. CDR3 size: 15 residues. After removal of 10 bases from V and 0 bases from J, the junction contained 9 bases not matched to a gene. The CDR3 reads CAITGDPFSGNTIYF. In nucleotides, the CDR3 is TGTGCCATTACAGGGGATCCCTTCTCTGGAAACACCATATATTTT.

In this sample, this clonotype is medium-sized (0.01 to 0.1%). The V gene is TRBV27, the J gene TRBJ2-7; D possibly corresponds to TRBD1 (6 bases). The CDR3 has 16 amino acids. Trimming left V 5 bases short and J 0 bases short, with 17 bases between. Per the germline V gene, CDR1 is MNHEY and CDR2 is SMNVEV (reference sequence). In DNA form, the CDR3 reads TGTGCCAGCAGTATAGGGGCCCACAGGGTCTCCTACGAGCAGTACTTC. It encodes CASSIGAHRVSYEQYF.

This clonotype showed up just a few times. The rearrangement joins TRBV2 to TRBJ2-5, with unresolved D. Between the trimmed V and J ends, which lost 3 bases and 4 bases, there was a span of 6 bases. This CDR3 is built from 12 residues. From germline, CDR1 is SNHLY and CDR2 FYNNEI. The CDR3 region is CASSDYGETQYF. The CDR3 DNA reads as TGTGCCAGCAGTGACTACGGAGAGACCCAGTACTTC.

The rearrangement joins TRBV7-9 to TRBJ2-5, with 7 bases aligning to TRBD2. The CDR3 is made up of 13 amino acids. The germline gives CDR1 SEHNR, CDR2 FQNEAQ (reference sequence). V was clipped by 2 bases and J by 7 bases; unmatched bases: 4. This CDR3 is CASSLLAEGTQYF. CDR3 in DNA: TGTGCCAGCAGCTTACTAGCGGAAGGGACCCAGTACTTC.

This rearrangement joins TRBV30 to TRBJ2-7; D call uncertain. The V and J ends lost 3 bases and 8 bases respectively, with 14 bases between them. There are 12 residues in the CDR3. Per germline, CDR1 GTSNPN and CDR2 SVGIG (reference sequence). The CDR3 DNA is TGTGCCTGGAGACGAGACTCCCACAAGCAGTACTTC. Its translation: CAWRRDSHKQYF.

The genes are TRBV18 and TRBJ2-3; D is perhaps TRBD1 or TRBD2 (5 bases each). The length of the CDR3 is 16 residues. Between the trimmed V and J ends, which lost 0 bases and 0 bases, there was a span of 10 bases. CDR1 is KGHSH and CDR2 is LQKENI in the germline V gene. The CDR3 coding sequence is TGTGCCAGCTCACCACCGGGGCGGGCTAGCACAGATACGCAGTATTTT. Its protein product is CASSPPGRASTDTQYF.

There are a few counts of this clonotype. This sequence joins TRBV24-1 and TRBJ1-2; perhaps TRBD1 as D (5 bases). V shed 4 bases and J shed 0 bases, with 8 bases lying between them. Looked up from germline, CDR1 is KGHDR and CDR2 is SFDVKD. The CDR3 runs to 14 residues. CDR3 loop: CATSEQDTNYGYTF. DNA for the CDR3: TGTGCCACCAGTGAGCAGGACACTAACTATGGCTACACCTTC.

This clonotype occurred once. The rearrangement links TRBV19 to TRBJ1-6, with 7 bases identical to TRBD1. The CDR3 spans 12 residues. Germline CDR1 and CDR2: LNHDA and SQIVND (reference sequence). J was trimmed by 12 bases and V by 4 bases; bases with no gene match: 3. CDR3 in amino acids: CASSRQGGPLHF. The DNA of the CDR3 is TGTGCCAGTAGTAGACAGGGAGGACCCCTCCACTTT.

In its sample, this clonotype was seen a few times. The chain links TRBV11-3 to TRBJ2-3; D remains ambiguous. Per the germline V gene, CDR1 is SGHNT and CDR2 is YENEEA. V lost 1 base and J 1 base, leaving 9 bases between the germline ends. The CDR3 extends over 15 amino acids. CDR3 nucleotide sequence: TGTGCCAGCAGCTTAGCCAGCGCTGGCACAGATACGCAGTATTTT. Residues: CASSLASAGTDTQYF.

This clonotype came up a few times. The chain employs TRBV4-1 and TRBJ2-7; 8 nucleotides agree with TRBD1. Germline assignment: CDR1 MGHRA and CDR2 YSYEKL. V trimming: 4 bases; J trimming: 3 bases; junction bases outside the gene matches: 8. The CDR3 consists of 15 residues. The CDR3: CASSPGQGHNYEQYF. The CDR3 DNA is TGCGCCAGCAGCCCCGGACAGGGCCATAACTACGAGCAGTACTTC.

The sample holds a few counts of this clonotype. J is TRBJ2-1 and V is TRBV20-1; 8 bases match TRBD2. Germline V gene data show CDR1 as DFQATT and CDR2 as SNEGSKA (reference sequence). The CDR3 is made up of 14 amino acids. With V trimmed by 5 bases and J by 1 base, 4 bases remained unmatched. The CDR3: CSAQRGRSYNEQFF. CDR3 coding DNA: TGCAGTGCTCAGCGGGGGAGGTCCTACAATGAGCAGTTCTTC.

The table lists this clonotype with a few counts. V gene TRBV12-3 or TRBV12-4 combines with J gene TRBJ2-3, with D maybe TRBD1 (5 bases). The CDR3 totals 14 residues. The germline V and J ends were trimmed by 3 bases and 9 bases, with 16 bases remaining between them. The CDR3 sequence is CASSFGAPAGTQYF. The CDR3 DNA reads TGTGCCAGCAGTTTTGGGGCCCCCGCAGGAACGCAGTATTTT.

This clonotype appeared a few times. V and J are TRBV12-3 or TRBV12-4 and TRBJ2-6; 11 nucleotides line up with TRBD2. This CDR3 is built from 19 residues. V lost 4 bases to trimming and J lost 0 bases; unmatched junction nucleotides: 8. The CDR3 sequence is CASSSGLAVFYSGANVLTF. Written as DNA, the CDR3 is TGTGCCAGCAGTTCGGGACTAGCGGTCTTCTACTCTGGGGCCAACGTCCTGACTTTC.

This clonotype was seen more than once but under ten times. This chain links TRBV6-5 with TRBJ1-2, with 8 bases matching TRBD1. The CDR3 covers 15 residues. J lost 8 bases, V lost 4 bases, and 12 bases had no gene match. Germline V lookup: CDR1 MNHEY, CDR2 SVGAGI. CDR3 region: CASSSLAGQERGYTF. The CDR3 DNA follows: TGTGCCAGCAGTTCCCTCGCGGGACAGGAGAGGGGCTACACCTTC.

This clonotype has just a few counts. J is TRBJ2-7 and V is TRBV7-8; 8 nucleotides line up with TRBD2. With 2 bases clipped from V and 5 bases from J, the junction kept 11 bases outside the gene matches. The CDR3 is 16 residues long. Germline V gene data show CDR1 as SGHVS and CDR2 as FQNEAQ. This chain's CDR3 is CASSLKRVAGIHEQYF. The CDR3 nucleotides read TGTGCCAGCAGCTTAAAGAGGGTAGCGGGGATCCACGAGCAGTACTTC. Looking up the rest from reference TRBV7-8 and TRBJ2-7 gives the full variable domain: GAGVSQSPRYKVAKRGQDVALRCDPISGHVSLFWYQQALGQGPEFLTYFQNEAQLDKSGLPSDRFFAERPEGSVSTLKIQRTQQEDSAVYLCASSLKRVAGIHEQYFGPGTRLTVT.

This clonotype was seen a handful of times. The rearrangement uses TRBV5-4 and TRBJ1-3, with a tentative D call TRBD1 (5 bases). Germline assignment: CDR1 SGHNT and CDR2 YYREEE (reference sequence). The CDR3 loop spans 15 amino acids. V was clipped by 0 bases and J by 2 bases, with 9 bases between them. The CDR3 DNA reads TGTGCCAGCAGCTTGGGGCAGGGTACTGGAAACACCATATATTTT. It encodes CASSLGQGTGNTIYF.

This rearrangement joins TRBV12-3 or TRBV12-4 to TRBJ2-2, with TRBD2 matching 15 bases. This CDR3 contains 19 residues. With 6 bases clipped from V and 0 bases from J, the junction kept 8 bases outside the gene matches. In DNA, the CDR3 is TGTGCCAGCAGCCCAACGGGACTAGCGGGGGGCCCGAACACCGGGGAGCTGTTTTTT. Translating it yields CASSPTGLAGGPNTGELFF.

The chain recombines TRBV7-9 with TRBJ2-1; D possibly corresponds to TRBD1 (5 bases). There are 15 residues in the CDR3. V shed 2 bases and J shed 9 bases, with 17 bases lying between them. Per germline, CDR1 SEHNR and CDR2 FQNEAQ (reference sequence). As DNA, the CDR3 is TGTGCCAGCAGCTTATCATCAGGGTCATGGGCTGAGCAGTTCTTC. Amino acid sequence: CASSLSSGSWAEQFF.

This clonotype came up a few times. The chain recombines TRBV2 with TRBJ1-2, with a weak D call TRBD1 (6 bases). Trimming pared 2 bases from V and 4 bases from J, leaving 8 bases between. The CDR3 runs to 13 residues. Germline-derived CDR1 and CDR2 are SNHLY and FYNNEI. CDR3 amino acids: CASSETGTYGYTF. CDR3 coding DNA: TGTGCCAGCAGTGAAACAGGGACCTATGGCTACACCTTC.

This clonotype was seen a handful of times. This rearrangement joins TRBV19 to TRBJ2-1; D unresolved. V lost 1 base and J lost 5, with 12 bases in between. The CDR3 is 15 residues long. CDR1 LNHDA and CDR2 SQIVND come from the germline V gene (reference sequence). The CDR3 region is CASSIGGIQDNEQFF. The CDR3 DNA sequence: TGTGCCAGTAGTATAGGGGGTATTCAGGACAATGAGCAGTTCTTC.

This clonotype was observed a single time. The V gene is TRBV5-1, the J gene TRBJ1-1, with a weak D call TRBD1 (5 bases). The CDR3 is made up of 16 amino acids. V was shortened by 5 bases and J by 4 bases, with 21 bases between the two germline ends. Germline values: CDR1 SGHRS, CDR2 YFSETQ. The CDR3: CASREDVGPGSTEAFF. In DNA form, the CDR3 reads TGCGCCAGCAGGGAGGATGTGGGACCCGGCAGCACTGAAGCTTTCTTT.

In its sample, this clonotype was seen a few times. The chain couples TRBV6-5 to TRBJ2-1; 7 bases are shared with TRBD2. The CDR3 runs to 14 residues. Germline CDR1 MNHEY, CDR2 SVGAGI. The V and J ends lost 1 base and 8 bases, in that order; junction bases with no gene match: 5. CDR3 sequence (DNA): TGTGCCAGCAGTTACTTTCGGGAGGCGGATGAGCAGTTCTTC. It codes for CASSYFREADEQFF.

This clonotype was detected a few times. The rearrangement links TRBV6-5 to TRBJ2-7; possibly TRBD2 for D (6 bases). Germline lookup yields CDR1 MNHEY and CDR2 SVGAGI. This CDR3 contains 16 residues. V lost 0 bases and J lost 5, with 17 bases in between. CDR3 coding DNA: TGTGCCAGCAGTTACTCTCTCGCGGGGCTTGACGACGAGCAGTACTTC. Translation gives CASSYSLAGLDDEQYF.

In DNA, the CDR3 is TGTGCCAGCAGCCGCTCTATTGGTTCCTACGAGCAGTACTTC. Translating it yields CASSRSIGSYEQYF. This chain uses TRBV14 with TRBJ2-7, with unresolved D. This CDR3 is built from 14 residues. Looked up from germline, CDR1 is SGHDN and CDR2 is FVKESK. The V end was cut by 4 bases, the J end by 1 base, with 11 bases between. Full variable domain (missing parts from reference TRBV14 and TRBJ2-7): EAGVTQFPSHSVIEKGQTVTLRCDPISGHDNLYWYRRVMGKEIKFLLHFVKESKQDESGMPNNRFLAERTGGTYSTLKVQPAELEDSGVYFCASSRSIGSYEQYFGPGTRLTVT.